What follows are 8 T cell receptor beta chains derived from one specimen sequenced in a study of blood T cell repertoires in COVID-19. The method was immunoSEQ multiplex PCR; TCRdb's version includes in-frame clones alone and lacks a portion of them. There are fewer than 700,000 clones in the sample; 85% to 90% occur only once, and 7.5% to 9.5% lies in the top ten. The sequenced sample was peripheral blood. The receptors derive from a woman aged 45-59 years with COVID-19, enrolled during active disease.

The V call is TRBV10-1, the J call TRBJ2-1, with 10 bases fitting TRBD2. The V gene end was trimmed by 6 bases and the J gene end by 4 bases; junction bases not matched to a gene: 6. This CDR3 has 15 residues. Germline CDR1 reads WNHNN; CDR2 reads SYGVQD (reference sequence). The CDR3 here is CASSPGLAYYNEQFF. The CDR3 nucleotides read TGCGCCAGCAGCCCGGGACTAGCGTATTACAATGAGCAGTTCTTC.

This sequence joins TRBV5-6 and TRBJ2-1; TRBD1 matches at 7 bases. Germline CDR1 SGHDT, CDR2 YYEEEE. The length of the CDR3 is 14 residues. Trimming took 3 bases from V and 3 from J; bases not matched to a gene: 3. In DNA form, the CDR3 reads TGTGCCAGCAGCTACGGGACAGACTACAATGAGCAGTTCTTC. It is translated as CASSYGTDYNEQFF.

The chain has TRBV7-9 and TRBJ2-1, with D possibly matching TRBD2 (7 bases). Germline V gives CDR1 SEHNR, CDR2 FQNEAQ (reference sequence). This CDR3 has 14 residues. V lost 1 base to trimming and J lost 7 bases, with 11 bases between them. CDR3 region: CASSLVGGVNEQFF. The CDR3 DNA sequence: TGTGCCAGCAGCTTAGTAGGGGGGGTGAATGAGCAGTTCTTC. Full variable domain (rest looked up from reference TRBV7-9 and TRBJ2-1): DTGVSQNPRHKITKRGQNVTFRCDPISEHNRLYWYRQTLGQGPEFLTYFQNEAQLEKSRLLSDRFSAERPKGSFSTLEIQRTEQGDSAMYLCASSLVGGVNEQFFGPGTRLTVL.

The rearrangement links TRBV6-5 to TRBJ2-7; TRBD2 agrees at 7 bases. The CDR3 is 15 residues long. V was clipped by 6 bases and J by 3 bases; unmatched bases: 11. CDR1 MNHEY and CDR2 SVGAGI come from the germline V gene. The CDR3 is CASSTGASGNYEQYF. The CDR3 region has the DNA TGTGCCAGCAGCACTGGCGCTAGCGGAAACTACGAGCAGTACTTC.

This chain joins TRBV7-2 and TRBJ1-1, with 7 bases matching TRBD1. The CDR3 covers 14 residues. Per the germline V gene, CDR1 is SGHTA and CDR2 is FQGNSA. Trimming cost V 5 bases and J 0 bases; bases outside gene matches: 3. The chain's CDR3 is CASSTTGMNTEAFF. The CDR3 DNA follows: TGTGCCAGCAGCACGACAGGGATGAACACTGAAGCTTTCTTT.

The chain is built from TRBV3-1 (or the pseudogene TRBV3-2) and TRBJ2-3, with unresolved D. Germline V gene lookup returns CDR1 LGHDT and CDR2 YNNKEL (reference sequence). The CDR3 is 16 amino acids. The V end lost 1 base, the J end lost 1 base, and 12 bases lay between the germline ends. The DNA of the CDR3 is TGTGCCAGCAGCCAAGTTGGCCTAGGTGGCACAGATACGCAGTATTTT. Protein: CASSQVGLGGTDTQYF.

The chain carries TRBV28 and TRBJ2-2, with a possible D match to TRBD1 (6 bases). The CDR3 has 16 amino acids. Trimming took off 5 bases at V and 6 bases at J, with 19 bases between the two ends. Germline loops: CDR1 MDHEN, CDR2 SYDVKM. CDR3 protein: CASSPQQGRGPGELFF. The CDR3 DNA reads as TGTGCCAGCAGTCCACAACAGGGCAGGGGTCCCGGGGAGCTGTTTTTT.

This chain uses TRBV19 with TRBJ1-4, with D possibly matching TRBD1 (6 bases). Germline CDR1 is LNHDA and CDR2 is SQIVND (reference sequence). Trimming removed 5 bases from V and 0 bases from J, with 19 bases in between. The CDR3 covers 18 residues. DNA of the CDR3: TGTGCCAGTAGTCTCATACCGGGACACACTGCAACTAATGAAAAACTGTTTTTT. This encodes CASSLIPGHTATNEKLFF.